These 10 T cell receptor beta chains came from one sample sequenced in a study of T cells after yellow fever vaccination. Using its own MiXCR run on the 5' RACE reads, TCRdb lists one record per CDR3 protein. This table holds about 45,000 distinct CDR3 sequences, around 6.4% found once. The material sequenced was PBMCs, either bulk or a sorted T-cell subset (CD4+, CD8+, memory, or dextramer-sorted; not recorded which), taken 45 days after the yellow fever booster vaccination. All receptors come from a young man who received the YFV17D yellow fever vaccine.

This clonotype was observed a handful of times. The CDR3 DNA follows: TGTGCCAGCAGCTTAGGAATCTGGGGAGAGACCCAGTACTTC. It is translated as CASSLGIWGETQYF. The genes are TRBV7-2 and TRBJ2-5; D remains unclear. Germline values: CDR1 SGHTA, CDR2 FQGNSA. V lost 1 base, J lost 4 bases, and 10 bases lay in between. This CDR3 comprises 14 residues.

DNA of the CDR3: TGTGCCAGCAGCCGGGGACACTCGAACACCGGGGAGCTGTTTTTT. This translates into CASSRGHSNTGELFF. J is TRBJ2-2 and V is TRBV4-2, with D perhaps TRBD1 (6 bases). The V end was cut by 4 bases, the J end by 0 bases, with 9 bases between. The CDR3 length is 15 residues. CDR1 is LGHNA and CDR2 is YNFKEQ in the germline V gene.

This clonotype was counted many times. V is TRBV2 and J is TRBJ2-5; 11 bases are a match to TRBD2. The CDR3 is made up of 17 amino acids. The V segment lost 4 bases and the J segment 1 base; nucleotides outside the gene matches: 8. CDR1 is SNHLY, CDR2 FYNNEI, per germline. This CDR3 is CASSAPRLAGLQETQYF. CDR3 DNA: TGTGCCAGCAGTGCTCCCCGACTAGCGGGGCTCCAAGAGACCCAGTACTTC.

This clonotype was seen many times. CDR3 nucleotides: TGCAGCGTCGGGACTAGCGGGGACTCCTACGAGCAGTACTTC. Protein: CSVGTSGDSYEQYF. The gene calls are TRBV29-1 and TRBJ2-7, with 13 bases identical to TRBD2. J lost 0 bases, V lost 6 bases, and 2 bases had no gene match. The germline gives CDR1 SQVTM, CDR2 ANQGSEA. The length of the CDR3 is 14 residues.

In its sample, this clonotype was seen a few times. The rearrangement joins TRBV29-1 to TRBJ2-7; 11 nucleotides line up with TRBD1. The CDR3 totals 13 residues. Germline lookup yields CDR1 SQVTM and CDR2 ANQGSEA. Germline trimming cut 4 bases from V and 4 bases from J; bases unmatched to any gene: 3. CDR3 amino acids: CSVAWDRGYEQYF. The CDR3 region has the DNA TGCAGCGTTGCATGGGACAGGGGGTACGAGCAGTACTTC.

This clonotype came up a few times. The J gene is TRBJ2-5, the V gene TRBV27; D is uncertain. The CDR3 spans 11 residues. Germline loops: CDR1 MNHEY, CDR2 SMNVEV (reference sequence). V was clipped by 4 bases and J by 6 bases, with 6 bases between them. CDR3 sequence (DNA): TGTGCCAGCAGTTCCCGGCAGACCCAGTACTTC. Protein: CASSSRQTQYF.

This clonotype occurred many times. CDR3 loop: CSATHQTEYEQFF. The CDR3 DNA reads TGCAGTGCCACGCATCAAACTGAGTATGAGCAGTTCTTC. The rearrangement uses TRBV20-1 and TRBJ2-1; D is uncertain. Looked up from germline, CDR1 is DFQATT and CDR2 is SNEGSKA (reference sequence). This CDR3 comprises 13 residues. Trimming cost V 6 bases and J 8 bases, with 17 bases left between them.

There are many counts of this clonotype. The chain is built from TRBV28 and TRBJ2-5; D unclear. CDR1 is MDHEN and CDR2 is SYDVKM in the germline V gene. The V end lost 5 bases, the J end lost 0 bases, and 7 bases lay between the germline ends. This CDR3 region has 13 residues. The CDR3 DNA follows: TGTGCCAGCAGTCGCCCGTACCAAGAGACCCAGTACTTC. Translating it yields CASSRPYQETQYF. Full variable domain (outside the CDR3, taken from reference TRBV28 and TRBJ2-5): DVKVTQSSRYLVKRTGEKVFLECVQDMDHENMFWYRQDPGLGLRLIYFSYDVKMKEKGDIPEGYSVSREKKERFSLILESASTNQTSMYLCASSRPYQETQYFGPGTRLLVL.

This sequence joins TRBV25-1 and TRBJ2-3, with D possibly being TRBD2 (5 bases). Trimming took off 3 bases at V and 0 bases at J, with 10 bases between the two ends. The CDR3 extends over 15 amino acids. The germline V gene has CDR1 MGHDK and CDR2 SYGVNS. The CDR3 sequence: CASSDGGGSTDTQYF. The CDR3, as DNA: TGTGCCAGCAGTGACGGAGGAGGAAGCACAGATACGCAGTATTTT.

V usage is TRBV6-5 and J usage is TRBJ2-5; D is undetermined. V was pared by 5 bases and J by 4 bases, with 5 bases between. Germline values: CDR1 MNHEY, CDR2 SVGAGI. This CDR3 contains 11 residues. The CDR3 loop is CASSLRETQYF. As DNA, the CDR3 is TGTGCCAGCAGTCTCAGAGAGACCCAGTACTTC.